These T cell receptor beta chains were read from a single sample in a study of CD8 T cells in ankylosing spondylitis. TCRdb reprocessed the 5' RACE reads with MiXCR, giving one entry per CDR3 protein. The sample comprises 670,000 or so distinct CDR3 sequences, 19% of which are singletons, and about 20% rests with the top ten. Sequences were obtained from blood, either unsorted or a sorted T cell fraction (not recorded which). Source of these receptors: a male donor with ankylosing spondylitis. CDR3s leave out the opening cysteine and the closing phenylalanine or tryptophan.

v_gene | CDR3aa
TRBV2 | ASRSPDGGYGGYT
TRBV25-1 | ASRGQGGEKLF
TRBV30 | AWRDRGHEQF
TRBV20-1 | SAPSGQGGIRGTDTQY
TRBV29-1 | SAGSEAF
TRBV15 | ATSMTSGSLTFNEQF
TRBV10-3 | AISRLAGNTGELF
TRBV20-1 | SARDSLASEVYNEQF
TRBV30 | AWSVGQGERTQY
TRBV18 | ASSDGPAQPQH
TRBV20-1 | SAEISGREETQY
TRBV12-3/TRBV12-4 | ASSLQGAHTGELF
TRBV5-1 | ASSWDSHSGANVLT
TRBV29-1 | SVIGGLDPGANVLT
TRBV6-1 | ASSERPGTTEAF
TRBV12-3/TRBV12-4 | ASSSLQGGEQF
TRBV19 | ASSMGLAGGPSDTQY
TRBV20-1 | SARDARGEKLF
TRBV20-1 | SARDLGQGMREQF
TRBV6-1 | ASMRTGLNTEAF
TRBV5-1 | ASSPAGTQRSYEQY
TRBV4-1 | ASSQEEIWSGNRDYEQY
TRBV5-1 | ASSLAGTSGVETQY
TRBV20-1 | SARSPTRKEQF
TRBV5-1 | ASSLRLAGAPTSYNEQF
TRBV25-1 | ASSRADSGNTIY
TRBV27 | ASSLSPPGPAGEAF
TRBV12-3/TRBV12-4 | ASSLAGGAWSLYGYT
TRBV6-5 | ASSYSVGPSYEQY
TRBV5-6 | ASSLNGRGGDTQY
TRBV4-3 | ASSQVVRVGANEQF
TRBV24-1 | ATSGRGTGFLDGYT
TRBV5-6 | ASSLVGTGREKVNSNQPQH
TRBV28 | ASSSLQAPYEQY
TRBV28 | ASRSLNPSYEQY